This record looks at one T cell receptor beta chain sequence and its context. Treatment specified: randomized to nivolumab then ipilimumab (arm A) or the reverse (arm B). None of the patients previously received DNA-damaging chemotherapy. PBMC sorting kept live CD3+CD8+ cells without CD19 or CD56. This CDR3 contains 19 residues. The germline CDR1 and CDR2 sequences are SGHRS and YFSETQ. Trimming took 3 bases from V and 4 from J; bases not matched to a gene: 13. These data belong to a study of sequential checkpoint blockade in melanoma. Generated by immunoSEQ multiplex PCR, the TCRdb table keeps only in-frame clones and is missing some. The data contain tens of thousands of clones, about 89% of them seen just once; the ten biggest clones take up 12% to 15%.

The TCR originated in a human donor with melanoma. The J gene is TRBJ2-2, the V gene TRBV5-1; TRBD2 agrees at 12 bases. Sequences were derived from CD8+ T cells sorted from blood (inferred from file names), sampled from a patient given nivolumab and ipilimumab in sequence. The CDR3 is CASSSTWTSGDLSTGELFF. The CDR3 bases are TGCGCCAGCAGCTCAACATGGACTAGCGGGGATCTATCCACCGGGGAGCTGTTTTTT.